A single sample is the source of the 18 T cell receptor beta chains below, sequenced in a study of blood T cell repertoires in COVID-19. Data came from immunoSEQ multiplex PCR; TCRdb stores just in-frame clones and leaves some out. The sample records some 130,000 clones, 70% to 80% being singletons. The sample consisted of peripheral blood. The receptor source for this set is a man in his 60s who had recovered from COVID-19.

This clone was seen a single time. The chain carries TRBV9 and TRBJ1-4, with 10 bases identical to TRBD1. The CDR3 length is 15 residues. Germline V gene lookup returns CDR1 SGDLS and CDR2 YYNGEE. The ends lost 3 bases at V and 7 bases at J; junction bases unmatched: 6. The CDR3 is CASSAGTGVGEKLFF. CDR3 nucleotide sequence: TGTGCCAGCAGCGCGGGGACAGGGGTGGGTGAAAAACTGTTTTTT.

The chain is built from TRBV9 and TRBJ1-4; perhaps TRBD1 as D (6 bases). The CDR3 consists of 16 residues. Trimming removed 4 bases at V and 1 base at J, with 14 bases between. CDR1 and CDR2 from the germline V gene are SGDLS and YYNGEE. CDR3 in DNA: TGTGCCAGCAGCCCCAGAGGGGGTGGAACTAATGAAAAACTGTTTTTT. Protein sequence: CASSPRGGGTNEKLFF.

The chain has TRBV7-6 and TRBJ1-3, with 7 nucleotides matching TRBD1. The CDR3 has 16 amino acids. V lost 4 bases to trimming and J lost 0 bases; unmatched junction nucleotides: 6. Germline V gene sequence: CDR1 SGHVS, CDR2 FNYEAQ. DNA for the CDR3: TGTGCCAGCAGCTCGATGGGGACAGCCTCTGGAAACACCATATATTTT. This encodes CASSSMGTASGNTIYF.

This clone was detected once. This chain links TRBV28 with TRBJ1-2, with D possibly TRBD1 on 5 matching bases. CDR3 length equals 12 residues. V lost 8 bases to trimming and J lost 5 bases, with 12 bases between them. The germline V gene has CDR1 MDHEN and CDR2 SYDVKM. This chain's CDR3 is CASAEQGYGYTF. Written as DNA, the CDR3 is TGTGCCAGCGCGGAGCAGGGTTATGGCTACACCTTC.

The V call is TRBV4-3, the J call TRBJ2-3; D gene ambiguous. CDR1 is LGHNA and CDR2 is YSLEER in the germline V gene. Trimming took 0 bases from V and 0 from J, leaving 7 bases between them. This CDR3 region has 15 residues. CDR3 protein: CASSQDPLSTDTQYF. The CDR3, as DNA: TGCGCCAGCAGCCAAGACCCACTCAGCACAGATACGCAGTATTTT.

This clone was recorded once. The V call is TRBV6-6, the J call TRBJ2-7, with 7 positions matching TRBD2. Losses at the gene ends were 6 bases for V and 2 bases for J; bases not matched to a gene: 25. CDR1 is MNHNY, CDR2 SVGAGI, per germline (reference sequence). CDR3 length equals 20 residues. The CDR3: CASSPNWSSGVIGGAYEQYF. The CDR3, as DNA: TGTGCCAGCAGCCCCAACTGGTCTAGCGGAGTAATAGGAGGGGCCTACGAGCAGTACTTC.

This chain connects TRBV2 to TRBJ2-3; 11 bases agree with TRBD2. Germline trimming cut 4 bases from V and 6 bases from J; bases unmatched to any gene: 3. Germline values: CDR1 SNHLY, CDR2 FYNNEI. CDR3 length: 14 amino acids. The CDR3 loop reads CASSALAGDDTQYF. DNA for the CDR3: TGTGCCAGCAGTGCACTAGCGGGGGATGATACGCAGTATTTT.

This sequence joins TRBV28 and TRBJ2-7; 8 bases are shared with TRBD1. Germline CDR1 reads MDHEN; CDR2 reads SYDVKM. V lost 8 bases and J lost 2; bases outside the gene matches: 14. CDR3 length equals 16 residues. DNA for the CDR3: TGTGCCAGCCACAGGGGGGATCCGAGGGACCCCTACGAGCAGTACTTC. This translates into CASHRGDPRDPYEQYF.

This clone was recorded only once. This chain links TRBV6-5 with TRBJ2-1, with 7 bases that match TRBD2. CDR3 length: 15 residues. After removal of 6 bases from V and 10 bases from J, the junction contained 15 bases not matched to a gene. Germline CDR1 reads MNHEY; CDR2 reads SVGAGI. This chain's CDR3 is CASSPSSGTLGEQFF. CDR3 bases: TGTGCCAGCAGCCCCTCGAGCGGGACTTTGGGGGAGCAGTTCTTC.

The chain employs TRBV7-3 and TRBJ1-6, with unresolved D. CDR1 is SGHTA and CDR2 is FQGTGA in the germline V gene. The CDR3 contains 13 residues. With 3 bases removed from V and 7 bases from J, the gap between germline ends came to 7 bases. CDR3 DNA sequence: TGTGCCAGCAGCTTTGGGGAGAATTCACCCCTCCACTTT. Its protein product is CASSFGENSPLHF.

The genes are TRBV5-1 and TRBJ2-2; D is ambiguous. The germline V gene has CDR1 SGHRS and CDR2 YFSETQ. The CDR3 sequence is 15 residues long. V was pared by 2 bases and J by 0 bases, with 8 bases between. CDR3 in DNA: TGCGCCAGCAGCTTACTAACTTCGAACACCGGGGAGCTGTTTTTT. It is translated as CASSLLTSNTGELFF. The full variable domain, its missing parts supplied by reference TRBV5-1 and TRBJ2-2, is KAGVTQTPRYLIKTRGQQVTLSCSPISGHRSVSWYQQTPGQGLQFLFEYFSETQRNKGNFPGRFSGRQFSNSRSEMNVSTLELGDSALYLCASSLLTSNTGELFFGEGSRLTVL.

The V gene is TRBV28, the J gene TRBJ2-7, with TRBD1 matching over 8 bases. With 9 bases clipped from V and 3 bases from J, the junction kept 1 base outside the gene matches. The CDR3 runs 11 residues. CDR1 and CDR2 from the germline V gene are MDHEN and SYDVKM. CDR3 region: CARQGGYEQYF. In DNA form, the CDR3 reads TGTGCCAGACAGGGGGGCTACGAGCAGTACTTC.

This chain uses TRBV27 with TRBJ1-1; no reliable D call. CDR3 length: 18 residues. Germline lookup yields CDR1 MNHEY and CDR2 SMNVEV (reference sequence). With 0 bases removed from V and 0 bases from J, the gap between germline ends came to 17 bases. CDR3 loop: CASSLSSGRMMMNTEAFF. CDR3 coding DNA: TGTGCCAGCAGTTTATCGAGCGGGCGAATGATGATGAACACTGAAGCTTTCTTT.

The chain carries TRBV4-3 and TRBJ2-7, with D possibly matching TRBD1 (6 bases). This CDR3 is 14 amino acids long. The V end lost 3 bases, the J end lost 6 bases, and 15 bases lay between the germline ends. Germline V gene lookup returns CDR1 LGHNA and CDR2 YSLEER. CDR3 bases: TGCGCCAGCAGCCAGGTTATTCAGGGGCTCGAGCAGTACTTC. Its protein is CASSQVIQGLEQYF.

The CDR3 loop is CASSLRGQGQGYTF. In nucleotides, the CDR3 is TGCGCCAGCAGCCTGAGGGGACAGGGACAGGGCTACACCTTC. This chain links TRBV5-1 with TRBJ1-2, with 9 bases lining up with TRBD1. Germline values: CDR1 SGHRS, CDR2 YFSETQ. Germline trimming cut 4 bases from V and 8 bases from J; bases unmatched to any gene: 9. There are 14 residues in the CDR3.

This chain uses TRBV12-3 or TRBV12-4 with TRBJ2-3, with 7 bases that match TRBD2. V was clipped by 5 bases and J by 2 bases; unmatched bases: 1. The CDR3 spans 13 residues. CDR3 sequence reads: CASSGGVTDTQYF. CDR3 bases: TGTGCCAGCAGTGGGGGGGTCACAGATACGCAGTATTTT.

The chain joins TRBV27 to TRBJ2-1, with TRBD2 identical over 10 bases. V gave up 5 bases and J gave up 3 bases; unmatched junction bases: 4. This CDR3 spans 15 amino acids. Per the germline V gene, CDR1 is MNHEY and CDR2 is SMNVEV (reference sequence). The CDR3 spells CASSASSGSYNEQFF. The CDR3 nucleotides are TGTGCCAGCAGTGCGTCTAGCGGGAGCTACAATGAGCAGTTCTTC.

This clone was recorded a few times. The chain has TRBV7-9 and TRBJ1-1; 11 bases are a match to TRBD1. From germline, CDR1 is SEHNR and CDR2 FQNEAQ (reference sequence). J was trimmed by 1 base and V by 1 base; bases with no gene match: 2. CDR3 size: 16 residues. This chain's CDR3 is CASSLEGQGGNTEAFF. CDR3 nucleotide sequence: TGTGCCAGCAGCTTAGAGGGACAGGGGGGGAACACTGAAGCTTTCTTT.